This TCR beta chain was observed in a study of CD8 T cells in ankylosing spondylitis (dated by TCRdb to 2015 to 2018). For the wider study: The study profiled T cell receptor beta repertoires in healthy donors and ankylosing spondylitis patients to find disease-linked TCR variants. The full study cohort comprised around 23 ankylosing spondylitis patients and some 110 healthy donors. Peripheral blood samples were taken, and synovial fluid was additionally collected from ankylosing spondylitis patients. The paper's findings and limits, for the study overall: The disease-linked clones showed a CD8+ phenotype and occurred at relatively low frequencies in peripheral blood. The disease-linked clones were reported to be significantly enriched in matched synovial fluid samples from ankylosing spondylitis patients. A TCR beta motif of fewer than 10 highly homologous amino acid variants appeared characteristic of blood from ankylosing spondylitis patients. Some motif variants had previously been reported in the synovial fluid and blood of reactive arthritis patients, which suggests shared mechanisms of disease initiation.

For CDR1 and CDR2, the germline V gene lists SGHRS and YFSETQ. The CDR3 runs 14 residues from the cysteine to the phenylalanine. The DNA shown is the 42-base CDR3, in frame from base 1. This clonotype was seen repeatedly, ten times or more. Its target antigen remains unknown. Mismatch with germline at one junction end may stem from a read error. TCRdb lists the instrument as Illumina HiSeq 2500. TCR beta libraries were prepared by quantitative 5'-RACE with molecular barcodes. Concerning the study's data processing: A new computational method based on a probabilistic model of VDJ rearrangement was used to identify disease-linked TCR variants. The public reads were reanalyzed by TCRdb: fastp trimming at Q25, MiXCR alignment, in-frame beta chains only. Each record represents a unique CDR3 protein, reported with the most common genes and DNA among its rows. For this entry, the V and J calls and clone size follow TCRdb and not the study's own pipeline. The sample profile shows under 950,000 distinct CDR3 sequences; around 19% of them were found once. The ten largest clones take up 15% to 20% of the sample.

This receptor was taken from a male donor with ankylosing spondylitis. Sequenced sample: blood, either unsorted or a sorted T cell fraction (not recorded which). The chain joins TRBV5-1 to TRBJ2-1, and TRBD1 may be the D gene, going by 6 matching bases. The CDR3 region reads CASSPGQSYNEQFF. The DNA sequence reads TGTGCCAGCAGCCCCGGACAGAGCTACAATGAGCAGTTCTTC.